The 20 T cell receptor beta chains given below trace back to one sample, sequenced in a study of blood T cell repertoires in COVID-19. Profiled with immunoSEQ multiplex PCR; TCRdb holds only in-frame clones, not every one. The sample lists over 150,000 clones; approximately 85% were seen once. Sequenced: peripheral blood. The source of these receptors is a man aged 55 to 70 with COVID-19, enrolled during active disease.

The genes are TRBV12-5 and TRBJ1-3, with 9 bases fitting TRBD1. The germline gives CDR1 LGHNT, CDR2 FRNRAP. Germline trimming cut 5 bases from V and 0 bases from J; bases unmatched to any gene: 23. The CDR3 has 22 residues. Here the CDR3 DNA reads TGTGCTAGTGGTCTTTGGCCCAAGGACAGGGGCTCACCGGAGAGCTCTGGAAACACCATATATTTT. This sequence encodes CASGLWPKDRGSPESSGNTIYF.

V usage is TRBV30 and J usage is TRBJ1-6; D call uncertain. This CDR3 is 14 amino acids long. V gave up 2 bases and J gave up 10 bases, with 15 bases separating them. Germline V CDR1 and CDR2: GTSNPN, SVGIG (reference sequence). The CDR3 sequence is CAWSIRDYFSPLHF. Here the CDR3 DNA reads TGTGCCTGGAGTATCCGGGATTACTTCTCACCCCTCCACTTT.

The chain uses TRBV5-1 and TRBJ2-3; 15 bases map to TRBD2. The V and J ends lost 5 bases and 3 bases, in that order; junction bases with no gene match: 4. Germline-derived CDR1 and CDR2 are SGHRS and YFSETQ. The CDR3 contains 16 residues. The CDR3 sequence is CASSPGLAGGTDTQYF. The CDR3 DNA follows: TGCGCCAGCAGTCCGGGACTAGCGGGGGGTACAGATACGCAGTATTTT.

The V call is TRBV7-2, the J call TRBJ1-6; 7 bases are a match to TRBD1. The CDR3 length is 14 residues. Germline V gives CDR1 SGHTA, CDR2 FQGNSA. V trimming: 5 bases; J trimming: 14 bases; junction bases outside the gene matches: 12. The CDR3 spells CASSPITPGTALHF. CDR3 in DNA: TGTGCCAGCAGCCCGATCACCCCCGGGACAGCCCTCCACTTT. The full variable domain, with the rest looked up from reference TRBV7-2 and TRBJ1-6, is GAGVSQSPSNKVTEKGKDVELRCDPISGHTALYWYRQSLGQGLEFLIYFQGNSAPDKSGLPSDRFSAERTGGSVSTLTIQRTQQEDSAVYLCASSPITPGTALHFGNGTRLTVT.

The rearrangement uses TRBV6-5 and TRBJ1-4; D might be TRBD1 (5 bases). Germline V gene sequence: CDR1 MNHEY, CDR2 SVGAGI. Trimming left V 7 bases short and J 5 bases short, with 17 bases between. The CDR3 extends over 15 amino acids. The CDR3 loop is CASTDQTAGNEKLFF. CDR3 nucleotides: TGTGCCAGCACCGACCAGACAGCCGGGAATGAAAAACTGTTTTTT.

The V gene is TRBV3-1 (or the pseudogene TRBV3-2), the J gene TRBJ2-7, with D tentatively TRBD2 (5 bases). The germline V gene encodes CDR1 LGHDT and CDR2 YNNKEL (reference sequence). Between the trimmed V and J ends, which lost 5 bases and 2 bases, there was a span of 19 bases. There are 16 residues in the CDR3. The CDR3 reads CASSNSAPGRAYEQYF. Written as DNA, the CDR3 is TGTGCCAGCAGCAATTCGGCCCCGGGGAGAGCCTACGAGCAGTACTTC.

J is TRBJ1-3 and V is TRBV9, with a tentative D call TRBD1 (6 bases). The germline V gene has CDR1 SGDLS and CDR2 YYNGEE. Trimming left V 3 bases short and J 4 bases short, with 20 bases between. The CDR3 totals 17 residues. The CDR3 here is CASSALVSGVRGNTIYF. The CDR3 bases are TGTGCCAGCAGCGCCCTCGTTTCAGGGGTGAGGGGAAACACCATATATTTT.

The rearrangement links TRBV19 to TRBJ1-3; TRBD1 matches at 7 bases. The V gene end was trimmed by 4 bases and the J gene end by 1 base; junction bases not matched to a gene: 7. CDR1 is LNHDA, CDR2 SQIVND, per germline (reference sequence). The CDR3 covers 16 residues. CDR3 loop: CASSTPWTGSGNTIYF. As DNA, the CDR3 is TGTGCCAGTAGTACCCCATGGACAGGTTCTGGAAACACCATATATTTT.

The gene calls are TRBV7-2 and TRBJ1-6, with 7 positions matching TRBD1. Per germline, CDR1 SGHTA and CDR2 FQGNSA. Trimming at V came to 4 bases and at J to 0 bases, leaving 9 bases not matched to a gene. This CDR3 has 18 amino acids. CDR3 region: CASSSGFSGGSYNSPLHF. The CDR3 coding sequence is TGTGCCAGCAGCTCCGGGTTCTCAGGGGGCTCCTATAATTCACCCCTCCACTTT.

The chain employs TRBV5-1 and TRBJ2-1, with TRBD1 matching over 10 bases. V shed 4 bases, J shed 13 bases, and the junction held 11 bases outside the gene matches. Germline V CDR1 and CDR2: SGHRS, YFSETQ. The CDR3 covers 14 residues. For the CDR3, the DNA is TGCGCCAGCAGCGCCCTACCCGGACAGGGGGTTCAGTTCTTC. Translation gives CASSALPGQGVQFF.

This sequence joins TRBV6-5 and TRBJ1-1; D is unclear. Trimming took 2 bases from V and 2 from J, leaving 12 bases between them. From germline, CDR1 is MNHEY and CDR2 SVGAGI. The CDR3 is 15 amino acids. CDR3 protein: CASSYRSPRNTEAFF. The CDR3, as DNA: TGTGCCAGCAGTTACCGAAGCCCGAGAAACACTGAAGCTTTCTTT.

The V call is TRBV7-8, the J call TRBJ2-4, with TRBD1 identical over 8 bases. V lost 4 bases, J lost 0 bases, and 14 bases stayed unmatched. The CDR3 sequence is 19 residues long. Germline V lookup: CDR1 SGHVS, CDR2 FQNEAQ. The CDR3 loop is CASSWDRDRSALAKNIQYF. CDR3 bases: TGTGCCAGCAGCTGGGACCGGGACAGGTCTGCGCTAGCCAAAAACATTCAGTACTTC.

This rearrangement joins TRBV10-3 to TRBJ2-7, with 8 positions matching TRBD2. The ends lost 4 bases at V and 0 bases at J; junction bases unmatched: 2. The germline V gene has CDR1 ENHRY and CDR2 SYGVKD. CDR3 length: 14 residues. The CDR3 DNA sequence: TGTGCCATCAGTGTGGGGACTAGCTCCTACGAGCAGTACTTC. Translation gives CAISVGTSSYEQYF.

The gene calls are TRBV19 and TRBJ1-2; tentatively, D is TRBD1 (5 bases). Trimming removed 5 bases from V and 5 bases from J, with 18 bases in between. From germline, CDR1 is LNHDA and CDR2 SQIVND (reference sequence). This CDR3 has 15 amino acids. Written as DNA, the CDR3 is TGTGCCAGTAGTGAACTGACCGGGACTGTGTATGGCTACACCTTC. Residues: CASSELTGTVYGYTF.

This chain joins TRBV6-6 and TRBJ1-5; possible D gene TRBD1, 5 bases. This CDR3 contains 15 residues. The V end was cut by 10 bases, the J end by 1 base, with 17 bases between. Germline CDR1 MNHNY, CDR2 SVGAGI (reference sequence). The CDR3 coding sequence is TGTGCCATCGCTCAGCGGGCAGGGAGCAATCAGCCCCAGCATTTT. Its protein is CAIAQRAGSNQPQHF.

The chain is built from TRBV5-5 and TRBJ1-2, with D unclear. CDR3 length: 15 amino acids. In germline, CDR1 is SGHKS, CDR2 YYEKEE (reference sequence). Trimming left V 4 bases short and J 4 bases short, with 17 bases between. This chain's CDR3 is CASSLGVAGVYGYTF. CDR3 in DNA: TGTGCCAGCAGCCTGGGAGTCGCCGGTGTCTATGGCTACACCTTC.

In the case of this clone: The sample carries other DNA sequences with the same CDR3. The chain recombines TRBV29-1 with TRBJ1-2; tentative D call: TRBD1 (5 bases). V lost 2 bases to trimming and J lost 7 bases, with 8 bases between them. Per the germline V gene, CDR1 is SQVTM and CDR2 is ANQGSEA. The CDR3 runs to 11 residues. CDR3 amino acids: CSVEQGSGYTF. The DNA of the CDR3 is TGCAGCGTTGAACAGGGTAGTGGCTACACCTTC.

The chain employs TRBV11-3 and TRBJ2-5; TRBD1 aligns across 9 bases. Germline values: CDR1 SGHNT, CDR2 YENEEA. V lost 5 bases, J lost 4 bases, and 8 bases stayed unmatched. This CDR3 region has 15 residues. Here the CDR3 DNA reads TGTGCCAGCAGCCCGGGACAGGGATCAGGAGAGACCCAGTACTTC. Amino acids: CASSPGQGSGETQYF.

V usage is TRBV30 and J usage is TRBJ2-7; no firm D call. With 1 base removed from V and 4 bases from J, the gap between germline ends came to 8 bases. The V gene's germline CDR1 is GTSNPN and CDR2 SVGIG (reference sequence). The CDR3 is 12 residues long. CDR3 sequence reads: CAWSENAYEQYF. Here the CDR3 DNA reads TGTGCCTGGAGTGAAAATGCGTACGAGCAGTACTTC.

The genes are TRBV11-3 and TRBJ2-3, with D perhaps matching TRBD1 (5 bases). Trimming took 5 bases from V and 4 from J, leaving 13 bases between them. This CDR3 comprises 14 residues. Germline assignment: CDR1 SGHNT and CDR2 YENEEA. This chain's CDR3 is CASSRQGSADTQYF. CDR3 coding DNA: TGTGCCAGCAGCCGTCAGGGCAGCGCAGATACGCAGTATTTT. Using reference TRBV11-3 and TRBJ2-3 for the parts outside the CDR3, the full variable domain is EAGVVQSPRYKIIEKKQPVAFWCNPISGHNTLYWYLQNLGQGPELLIRYENEEAVDDSQLPKDRFSAERLKGVDSTLKIQPAELGDSAVYLCASSRQGSADTQYFGPGTRLTVL.